These 19 T cell receptor beta chains were all obtained from the same sample, sequenced in a study of blood T cell repertoires in COVID-19. Assay: immunoSEQ multiplex PCR; the TCRdb copy retains only in-frame clones and omits some. The profile covers some 500,000 clones, with about 88% appearing a single time and around 8% taken by the ten largest. What was sequenced was peripheral blood. The receptors were gathered from a woman in her forties or fifties with COVID-19, enrolled during active disease.

V is TRBV6-5 and J is TRBJ1-3; no definite D call. The CDR3 consists of 13 residues. Trimming cost V 7 bases and J 4 bases, with 11 bases left between them. Per germline, CDR1 MNHEY and CDR2 SVGAGI. CDR3 DNA: TGTGCCAGCATAGGAATGGAGGGAAACACCATATATTTT. Encoded protein: CASIGMEGNTIYF.

This chain connects TRBV7-3 to TRBJ2-1, with 9 nucleotides matching TRBD1. The V gene end was trimmed by 3 bases and the J gene end by 8 bases; junction bases not matched to a gene: 11. The CDR3 sequence is 16 residues long. Germline assignment: CDR1 SGHTA and CDR2 FQGTGA. CDR3 loop: CASSLGQGSPWHEQFF. The CDR3 coding sequence is TGTGCCAGCAGCTTGGGACAGGGCAGCCCTTGGCATGAGCAGTTCTTC. The full variable domain, rest sourced from reference TRBV7-3 and TRBJ2-1, is GAGVSQTPSNKVTEKGKYVELRCDPISGHTALYWYRQSLGQGPEFLIYFQGTGAADDSGLPNDRFFAVRPEGSVSTLKIQRTERGDSAVYLCASSLGQGSPWHEQFFGPGTRLTVL.

V is TRBV5-4 and J is TRBJ1-2, with D possibly matching TRBD1 (6 bases). The CDR3 is 16 amino acids. Deletions cut 4 bases from V and 8 bases from J, with 24 bases between. CDR1 SGHNT and CDR2 YYREEE come from the germline V gene (reference sequence). Written as DNA, the CDR3 is TGTGCCAGCAGCCCGGGGGGCACGGCCGCCCATATGGGCTACACCTTC. It translates to CASSPGGTAAHMGYTF.

The rearrangement links TRBV7-9 to TRBJ2-7; no clear D gene. Germline CDR1 SEHNR, CDR2 FQNEAQ (reference sequence). The CDR3 loop spans 11 amino acids. The V end was cut by 3 bases, the J end by 4 bases, with 4 bases between. The chain's CDR3 is CASSFTYEQYF. The DNA of the CDR3 is TGTGCCAGCAGCTTCACTTACGAGCAGTACTTC.

The chain joins TRBV6-2 or TRBV6-3 to TRBJ2-5, with 8 bases matching TRBD2. The CDR3 is made up of 17 amino acids. In germline, CDR1 is MNHEY, CDR2 SVGEGT. V dropped 2 bases and J dropped 5; count of bases not matched to a gene: 13. CDR3 sequence: CASSYPPRGVGVETQYF. DNA for the CDR3: TGTGCCAGCAGTTACCCCCCGCGGGGGGTCGGGGTGGAGACCCAGTACTTC.

The gene calls are TRBV4-1 and TRBJ1-1; possible D gene TRBD1, 5 bases. Per germline, CDR1 MGHRA and CDR2 YSYEKL. The CDR3 consists of 18 residues. Trimming removed 1 base from V and 2 bases from J, with 20 bases in between. The CDR3 spells CASSQVFPRRRDNTEAFF. The CDR3 nucleotides read TGCGCCAGCAGCCAAGTTTTCCCGAGGCGGAGGGACAACACTGAAGCTTTCTTT.

V usage is TRBV6-2 or TRBV6-3 and J usage is TRBJ2-3; 8 nucleotides agree with TRBD2. Per the germline V gene, CDR1 is MNHEY and CDR2 is SVGEGT. V lost 5 bases and J lost 3; bases outside the gene matches: 10. CDR3 length equals 16 residues. CDR3 loop: CASSHPGLEATDTQYF. CDR3 bases: TGTGCCAGCAGTCACCCGGGACTAGAGGCTACAGATACGCAGTATTTT.

This clone was observed a handful of times. The rearrangement uses TRBV30 and TRBJ1-1; TRBD1 aligns across 7 bases. V shed 4 bases and J 2 bases; nucleotides not matched to a gene: 22. CDR1 is GTSNPN, CDR2 SVGIG, per germline (reference sequence). The CDR3 totals 19 residues. CDR3 amino acids: CAWTPLWTGAGRRNTEAFF. The CDR3 DNA follows: TGTGCCTGGACCCCCCTCTGGACAGGAGCTGGACGTAGAAACACTGAAGCTTTCTTT.

The V and J genes are TRBV5-1 and TRBJ1-2, with D possibly being TRBD1 (5 bases). Germline CDR1 reads SGHRS; CDR2 reads YFSETQ. The CDR3 is 14 residues long. Trimming removed 0 bases from V and 7 bases from J, with 13 bases in between. The CDR3 region has the DNA TGCGCCAGCAGCTTGGCCGGGGGAAAAGCTGGCTACACCTTC. Its protein is CASSLAGGKAGYTF.

This clone was recorded only once. The chain links TRBV29-1 to TRBJ2-3; 7 bases align to TRBD2. J was trimmed by 5 bases and V by 3 bases; bases with no gene match: 2. Germline CDR1 SQVTM, CDR2 ANQGSEA. This CDR3 is built from 12 residues. In DNA form, the CDR3 reads TGCAGCGTTGACGGGGAGGGAGATACGCAGTATTTT. This encodes CSVDGEGDTQYF.

This clone was observed once. The chain links TRBV25-1 to TRBJ2-3; D unresolved. Trimming removed 3 bases at V and 0 bases at J, with 7 bases between. The germline gives CDR1 MGHDK, CDR2 SYGVNS. The CDR3 totals 14 residues. DNA of the CDR3: TGTGCCAGCAGTGATAAGCCTAGCACAGATACGCAGTATTTT. This sequence encodes CASSDKPSTDTQYF.

This rearrangement joins TRBV30 to TRBJ1-1, with 7 nucleotides matching TRBD1. The CDR3 runs 13 residues. Germline V lookup: CDR1 GTSNPN, CDR2 SVGIG (reference sequence). Germline trimming cut 4 bases from V and 5 bases from J; bases unmatched to any gene: 7. The DNA for the CDR3 is TGTGCCTGGAACTCGGCAGGGGGAACTGAAGCTTTCTTT. Its translation is CAWNSAGGTEAFF.

This chain connects TRBV18 to TRBJ1-2, with D perhaps TRBD1 (6 bases). CDR3 length: 15 residues. The V gene lost 3 bases and the J gene lost 0 bases, with 11 bases spanning the gap. Germline V lookup: CDR1 KGHSH, CDR2 LQKENI. The CDR3 here is CASSPGQIANYGYTF. The CDR3 coding sequence is TGTGCCAGCTCACCCGGACAGATTGCTAACTATGGCTACACCTTC.

This clone occurred once. The V call is TRBV4-2, the J call TRBJ1-5; D may be TRBD1 (5 bases). The V end lost 4 bases, the J end lost 10 bases, and 17 bases lay between the germline ends. The CDR3 covers 14 residues. Germline CDR1 is LGHNA and CDR2 is YNFKEQ. The CDR3 DNA is TGTGCCAGCAGCCTTCCTAGGGGTAGGGGTCCCCAGCATTTT. It specifies CASSLPRGRGPQHF.

The V call is TRBV7-3, the J call TRBJ2-2, with TRBD2 identical over 10 bases. There are 16 residues in the CDR3. Germline assignment: CDR1 SGHTA and CDR2 FQGTGA. V lost 4 bases, J lost 2 bases, and 4 bases stayed unmatched. Written as DNA, the CDR3 is TGTGCCAGCAGCTCCGCTAGCGGGGGTAACACCGGGGAGCTGTTTTTT. Translated, it gives CASSSASGGNTGELFF.

In its sample, this clone was seen once. This chain uses TRBV5-4 with TRBJ2-5; D is possibly TRBD2 (6 bases). The CDR3 has 14 amino acids. Germline V gene sequence: CDR1 SGHNT, CDR2 YYREEE (reference sequence). Trimming left V 2 bases short and J 3 bases short, with 11 bases between. The CDR3 DNA is TGTGCCAGCAGCTTCTGGAAGCGGGAAGAGACCCAGTACTTC. Its translation: CASSFWKREETQYF. Looking up the rest from reference TRBV5-4 and TRBJ2-5 gives the full variable domain: ETGVTQSPTHLIKTRGQQVTLRCSSQSGHNTVSWYQQALGQGPQFIFQYYREEENGRGNFPPRFSGLQFPNYSSELNVNALELDDSALYLCASSFWKREETQYFGPGTRLLVL.

The V and J genes are TRBV19 and TRBJ1-2; D might be TRBD1 (5 bases). V was pared by 2 bases and J by 6 bases, with 10 bases between. This CDR3 spans 13 amino acids. Looked up from germline, CDR1 is LNHDA and CDR2 is SQIVND (reference sequence). The CDR3 region is CASSIQGAHGYTF. CDR3 coding DNA: TGTGCCAGTAGTATACAGGGTGCACATGGCTACACCTTC.

The chain is built from TRBV15 and TRBJ1-2; D uncertain. The V and J ends lost 7 bases and 7 bases respectively, with 16 bases between them. CDR3 length: 13 amino acids. The germline V gene encodes CDR1 LNHNV and CDR2 YYDKDF (reference sequence). CDR3 DNA: TGTGCCACCACCACCCCCGGGGTGGGTGGCTACACCTTC. It yields the protein CATTTPGVGGYTF.

This sequence joins TRBV6-5 and TRBJ1-5, with D possibly matching TRBD1 (5 bases). The CDR3 contains 15 residues. Trimming removed 4 bases at V and 0 bases at J, with 10 bases between. Germline V gene lookup returns CDR1 MNHEY and CDR2 SVGAGI. The CDR3 protein is CASSSTGDSNQPQHF. The CDR3 DNA reads as TGTGCCAGCAGTTCGACGGGGGATAGCAATCAGCCCCAGCATTTT.